This T cell receptor beta chain was recorded in a study of blood T cell repertoires in COVID-19. Study-level background: PBMCs, B-cell-depleted T cells, or T cells were the source of the cDNA or gDNA that made up the material.

Trimming took 2 bases from V and 4 from J, leaving 13 bases between them. The CDR3 covers 15 residues. Germline V CDR1 and CDR2: SGHKS, YYEKEE (reference sequence). As processed by the authors: Estimates of nucleated cell counts were drawn from the amplification of reference gene primers. Using immunoSEQ multiplex PCR, the repertoire was profiled, and TCRdb retains in-frame clones only, with some absent. V and J calls and clone size are those listed in that table; D and trimming were worked out from the DNA. The sample includes roughly 250,000 clones, 92% of them seen just once. The chain couples TRBV5-5 to TRBJ2-1, with D possibly TRBD2 on 5 matching bases. This TCR derives from a man younger than 45 with COVID-19, enrolled during active disease. Specimen: peripheral blood. In nucleotides, the CDR3 is TGTGCCAGCAGCTTTGGAGCGGACTTATACAATGAGCAGTTCTTC. It is translated as CASSFGADLYNEQFF. The whole variable domain, filled in from reference TRBV5-5 and TRBJ2-1, reads DAGVTQSPTHLIKTRGQQVTLRCSPISGHKSVSWYQQVLGQGPQFIFQYYEKEERGRGNFPDRFSARQFPNYSSELNVNALLLGDSALYLCASSFGADLYNEQFFGPGTRLTVL.